This record covers a single T cell receptor beta chain. PCR involved 60 Vbeta and 13 Jbeta primers. Clones were read by immunoSEQ multiplex PCR, and TCRdb kept only the in-frame ones, dropping some. The sample features 55,000 to 70,000 clones, with roughly 2.6% in its top ten. The entry originates in a study of cytomegalovirus exposure and HLA in healthy donors. The sample comprised PBMCs. The TCR originated in a female donor in good health and CMV-seropositive.

CDR3 sequence (DNA): TGCAGCGTTGCGGCTACTAGCGGGGAGCTGTTTTTT. This translates into CSVAATSGELFF. The chain couples TRBV29-1 to TRBJ2-2, with D possibly TRBD2 on 5 matching bases. This CDR3 contains 12 residues. The V gene's germline CDR1 is SQVTM and CDR2 ANQGSEA. V was pared by 4 bases and J by 7 bases, with 10 bases between.